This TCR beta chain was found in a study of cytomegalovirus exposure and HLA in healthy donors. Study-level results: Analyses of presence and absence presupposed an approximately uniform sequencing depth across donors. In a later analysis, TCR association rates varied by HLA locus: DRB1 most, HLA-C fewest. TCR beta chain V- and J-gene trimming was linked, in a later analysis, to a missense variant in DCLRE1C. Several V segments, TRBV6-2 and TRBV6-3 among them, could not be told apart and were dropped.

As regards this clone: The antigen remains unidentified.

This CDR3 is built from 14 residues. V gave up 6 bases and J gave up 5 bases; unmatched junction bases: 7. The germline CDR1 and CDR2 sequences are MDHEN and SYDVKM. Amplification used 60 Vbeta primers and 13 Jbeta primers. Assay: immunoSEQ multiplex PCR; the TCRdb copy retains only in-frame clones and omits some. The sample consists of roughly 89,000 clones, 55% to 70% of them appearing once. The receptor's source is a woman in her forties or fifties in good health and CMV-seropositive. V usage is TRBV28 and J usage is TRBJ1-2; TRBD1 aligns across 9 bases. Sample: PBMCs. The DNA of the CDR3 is TGTGCCAGCAGATCCGGGACAGGGCTATATGGCTACACCTTC. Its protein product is CASRSGTGLYGYTF.